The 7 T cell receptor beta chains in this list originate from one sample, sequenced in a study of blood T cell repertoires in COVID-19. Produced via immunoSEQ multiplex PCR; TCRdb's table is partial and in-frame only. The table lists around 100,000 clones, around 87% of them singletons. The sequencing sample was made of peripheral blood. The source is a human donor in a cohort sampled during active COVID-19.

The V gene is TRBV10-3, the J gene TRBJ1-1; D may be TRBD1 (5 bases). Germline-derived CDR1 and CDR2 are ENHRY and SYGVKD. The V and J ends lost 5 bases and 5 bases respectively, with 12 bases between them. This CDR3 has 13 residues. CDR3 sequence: CAISNRGFTEAFF. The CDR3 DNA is TGTGCCATCAGTAATCGGGGGTTTACTGAAGCTTTCTTT.

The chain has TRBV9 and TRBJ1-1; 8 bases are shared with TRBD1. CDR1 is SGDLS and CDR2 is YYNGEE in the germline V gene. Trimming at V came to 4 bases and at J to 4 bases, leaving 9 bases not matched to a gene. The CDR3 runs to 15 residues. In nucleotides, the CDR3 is TGTGCCAGCAGCTCGGGACAGGAAGGTAGCACTGAAGCTTTCTTT. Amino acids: CASSSGQEGSTEAFF.

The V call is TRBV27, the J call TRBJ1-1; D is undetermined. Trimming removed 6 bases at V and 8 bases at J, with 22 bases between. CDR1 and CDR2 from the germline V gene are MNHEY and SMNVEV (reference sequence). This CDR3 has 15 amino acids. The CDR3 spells CASSPSAIIGAEAFF. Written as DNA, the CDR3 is TGTGCCAGCAGCCCCTCAGCGATTATTGGCGCCGAAGCTTTCTTT.

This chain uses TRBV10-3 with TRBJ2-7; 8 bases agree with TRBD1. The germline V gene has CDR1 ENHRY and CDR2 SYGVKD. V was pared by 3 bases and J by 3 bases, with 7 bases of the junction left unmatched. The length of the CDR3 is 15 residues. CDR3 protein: CAISEQGVEIYEQYF. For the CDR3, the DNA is TGTGCCATCAGTGAACAGGGGGTGGAGATCTACGAGCAGTACTTC.

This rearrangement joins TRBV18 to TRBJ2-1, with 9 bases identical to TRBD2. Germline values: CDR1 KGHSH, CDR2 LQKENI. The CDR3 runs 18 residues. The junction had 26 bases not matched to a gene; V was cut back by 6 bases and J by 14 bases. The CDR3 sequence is CASSPAASGTQDIKGEFF. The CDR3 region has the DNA TGTGCCAGCTCCCCAGCGGCTAGCGGGACACAAGACATTAAGGGGGAGTTCTTC.

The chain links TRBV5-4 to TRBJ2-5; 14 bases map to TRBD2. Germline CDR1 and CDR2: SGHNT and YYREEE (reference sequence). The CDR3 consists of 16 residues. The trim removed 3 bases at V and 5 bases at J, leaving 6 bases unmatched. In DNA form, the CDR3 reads TGTGCCAGCAGCTCGGGACTAGCGGGAGAAAAGGAGACCCAGTACTTC. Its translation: CASSSGLAGEKETQYF.

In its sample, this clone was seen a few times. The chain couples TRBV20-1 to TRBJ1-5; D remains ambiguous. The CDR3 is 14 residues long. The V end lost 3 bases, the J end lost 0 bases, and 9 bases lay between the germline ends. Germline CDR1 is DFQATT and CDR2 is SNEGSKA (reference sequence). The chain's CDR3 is CSASGVNSNQPQHF. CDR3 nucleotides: TGCAGTGCTAGTGGCGTGAATAGCAATCAGCCCCAGCATTTT.